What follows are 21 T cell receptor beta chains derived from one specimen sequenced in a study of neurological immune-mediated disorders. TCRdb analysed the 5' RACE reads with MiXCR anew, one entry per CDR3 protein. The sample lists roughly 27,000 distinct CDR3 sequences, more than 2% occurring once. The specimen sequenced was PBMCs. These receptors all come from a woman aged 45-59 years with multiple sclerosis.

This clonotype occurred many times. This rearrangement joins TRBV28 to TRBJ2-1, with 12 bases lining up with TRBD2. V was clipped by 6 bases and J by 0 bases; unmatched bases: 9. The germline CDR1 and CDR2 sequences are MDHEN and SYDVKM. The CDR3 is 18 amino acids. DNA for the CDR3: TGTGCCAGCAGCACACTAGCGGGAGGAGTCCTCTCCTACAATGAGCAGTTCTTC. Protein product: CASSTLAGGVLSYNEQFF.

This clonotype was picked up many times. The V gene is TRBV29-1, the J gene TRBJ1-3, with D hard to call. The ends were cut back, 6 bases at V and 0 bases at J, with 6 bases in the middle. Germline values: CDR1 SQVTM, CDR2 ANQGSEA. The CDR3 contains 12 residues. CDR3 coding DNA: TGCAGCGTCGAACACTCTGGAAACACCATATATTTT. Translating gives CSVEHSGNTIYF.

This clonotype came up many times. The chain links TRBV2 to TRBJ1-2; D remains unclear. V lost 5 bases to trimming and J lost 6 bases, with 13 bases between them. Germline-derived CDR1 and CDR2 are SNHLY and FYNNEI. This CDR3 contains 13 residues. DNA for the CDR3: TGTGCCAGCAGTATTCCCACTGGAGATGGCTACACCTTC. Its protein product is CASSIPTGDGYTF.

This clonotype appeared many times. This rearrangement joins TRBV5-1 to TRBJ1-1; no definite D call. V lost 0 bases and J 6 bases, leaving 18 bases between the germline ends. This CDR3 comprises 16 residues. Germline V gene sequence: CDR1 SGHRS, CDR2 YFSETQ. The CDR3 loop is CASSLAVGPGGAEAFF. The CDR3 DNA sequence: TGCGCCAGCAGCTTGGCTGTGGGCCCGGGTGGGGCTGAAGCTTTCTTT.

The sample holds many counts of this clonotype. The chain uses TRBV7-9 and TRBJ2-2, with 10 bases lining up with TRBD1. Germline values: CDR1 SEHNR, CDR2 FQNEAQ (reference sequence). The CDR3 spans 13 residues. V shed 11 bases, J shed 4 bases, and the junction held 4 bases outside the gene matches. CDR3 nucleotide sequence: TGTGCCGGGGACAGGGGCCGCACCGGGGAGCTGTTTTTT. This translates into CAGDRGRTGELFF.

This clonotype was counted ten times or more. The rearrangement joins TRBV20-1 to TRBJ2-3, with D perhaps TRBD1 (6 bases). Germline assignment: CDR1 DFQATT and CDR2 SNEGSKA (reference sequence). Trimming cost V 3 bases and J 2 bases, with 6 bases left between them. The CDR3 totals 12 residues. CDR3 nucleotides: TGCAGTGCTAGGGGGGCCACAGATACGCAGTATTTT. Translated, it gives CSARGATDTQYF.

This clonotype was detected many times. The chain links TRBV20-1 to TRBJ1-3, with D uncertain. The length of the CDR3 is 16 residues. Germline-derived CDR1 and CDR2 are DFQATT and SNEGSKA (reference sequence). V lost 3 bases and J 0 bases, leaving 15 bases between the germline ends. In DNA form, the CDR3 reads TGCAGTGCTAGGGGGTCGGCAGGAATCTCTGGAAACACCATATATTTT. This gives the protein CSARGSAGISGNTIYF.

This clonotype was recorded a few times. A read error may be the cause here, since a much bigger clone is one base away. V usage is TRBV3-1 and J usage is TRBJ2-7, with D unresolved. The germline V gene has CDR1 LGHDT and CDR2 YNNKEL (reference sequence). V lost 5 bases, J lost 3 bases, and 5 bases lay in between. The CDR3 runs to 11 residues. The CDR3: CASSKHYEQYF. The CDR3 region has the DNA TGTGCCAGCAGCAAGCACTACGAGCAGTACTTC.

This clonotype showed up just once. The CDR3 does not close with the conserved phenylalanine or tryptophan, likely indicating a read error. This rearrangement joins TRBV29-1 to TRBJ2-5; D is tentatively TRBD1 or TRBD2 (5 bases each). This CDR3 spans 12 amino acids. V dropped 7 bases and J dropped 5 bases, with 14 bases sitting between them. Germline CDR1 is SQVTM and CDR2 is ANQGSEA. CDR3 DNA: TGCAGCGCGAGCCCGGGGCGGGAGACCCAGTACAAC. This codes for CSASPGRETQYN.

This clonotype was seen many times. CDR3 sequence reads: CSAQGLAGVETQYF. The CDR3 DNA is TGCAGTGCCCAGGGGCTAGCGGGAGTCGAGACCCAGTACTTC. The rearrangement joins TRBV20-1 to TRBJ2-5; 10 positions agree with TRBD2. Germline V gene data show CDR1 as DFQATT and CDR2 as SNEGSKA (reference sequence). This CDR3 is built from 14 residues. The ends lost 6 bases at V and 5 bases at J; junction bases unmatched: 9.

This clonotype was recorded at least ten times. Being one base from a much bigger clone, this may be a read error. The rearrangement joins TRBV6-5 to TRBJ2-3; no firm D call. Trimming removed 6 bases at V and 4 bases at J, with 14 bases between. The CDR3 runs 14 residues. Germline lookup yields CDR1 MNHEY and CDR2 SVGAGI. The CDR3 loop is CASRWGKGPDTQYF. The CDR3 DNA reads TGTGCCAGCAGGTGGGGAAAGGGTCCAGATACGCAGTATTTT.

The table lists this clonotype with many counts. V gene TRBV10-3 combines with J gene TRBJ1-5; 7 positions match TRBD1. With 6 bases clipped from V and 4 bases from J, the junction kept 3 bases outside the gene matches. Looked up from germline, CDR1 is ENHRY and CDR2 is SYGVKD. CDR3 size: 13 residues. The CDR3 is CAIRGDRNQPQHF. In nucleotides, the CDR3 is TGTGCCATCAGGGGGGACAGAAATCAGCCCCAGCATTTT.

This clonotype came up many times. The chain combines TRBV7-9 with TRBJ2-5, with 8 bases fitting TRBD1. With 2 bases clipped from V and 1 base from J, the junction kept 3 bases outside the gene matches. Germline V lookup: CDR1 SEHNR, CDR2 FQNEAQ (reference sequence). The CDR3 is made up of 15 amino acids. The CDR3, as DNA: TGTGCCAGCAGCTTACGCACAGGGGGCCAAGAGACCCAGTACTTC. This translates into CASSLRTGGQETQYF.

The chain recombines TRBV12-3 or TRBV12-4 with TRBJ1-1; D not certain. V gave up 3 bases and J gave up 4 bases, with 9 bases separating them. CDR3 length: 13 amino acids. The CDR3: CASSLRGGTEAFF. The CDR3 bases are TGTGCCAGCAGTTTGCGGGGAGGCACTGAAGCTTTCTTT.

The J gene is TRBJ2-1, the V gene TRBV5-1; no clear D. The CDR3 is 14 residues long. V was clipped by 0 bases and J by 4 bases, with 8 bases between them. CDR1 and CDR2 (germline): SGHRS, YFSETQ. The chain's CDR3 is CASSLDLKYNEQFF. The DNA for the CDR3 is TGCGCCAGCAGCTTGGATTTAAAGTACAATGAGCAGTTCTTC.

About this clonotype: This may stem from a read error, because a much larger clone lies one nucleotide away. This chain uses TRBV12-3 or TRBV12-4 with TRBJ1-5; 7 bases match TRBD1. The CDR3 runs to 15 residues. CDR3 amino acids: CASSQNRQGNQPKHF. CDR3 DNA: TGTGCCAGCAGTCAAAACCGACAGGGCAATCAGCCCAAGCATTTT.

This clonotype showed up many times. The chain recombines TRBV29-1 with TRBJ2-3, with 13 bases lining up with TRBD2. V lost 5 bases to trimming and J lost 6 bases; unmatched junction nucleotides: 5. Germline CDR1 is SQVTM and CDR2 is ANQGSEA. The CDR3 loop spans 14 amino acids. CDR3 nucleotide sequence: TGCAGCGTTTCGACTAGCGGGAGGTCTGATACGCAGTATTTT. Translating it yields CSVSTSGRSDTQYF.

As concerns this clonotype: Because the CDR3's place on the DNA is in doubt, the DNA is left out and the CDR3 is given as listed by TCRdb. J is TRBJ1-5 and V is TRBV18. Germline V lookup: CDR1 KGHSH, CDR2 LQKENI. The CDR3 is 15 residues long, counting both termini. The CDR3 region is CASSPFGGGNQPQNF.

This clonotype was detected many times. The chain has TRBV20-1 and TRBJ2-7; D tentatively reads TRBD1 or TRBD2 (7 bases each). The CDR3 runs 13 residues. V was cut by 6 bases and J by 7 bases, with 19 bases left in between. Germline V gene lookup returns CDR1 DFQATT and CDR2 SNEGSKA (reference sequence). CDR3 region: CSALRGAGGEQYF. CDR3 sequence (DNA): TGCAGTGCCCTCCGGGGGGCAGGGGGAGAGCAGTACTTC.

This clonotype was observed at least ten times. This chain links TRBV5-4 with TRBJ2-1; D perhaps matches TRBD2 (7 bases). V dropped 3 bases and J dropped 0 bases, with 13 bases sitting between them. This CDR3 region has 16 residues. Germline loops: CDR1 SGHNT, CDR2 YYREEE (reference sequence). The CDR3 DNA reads TGTGCCAGCAGCTGGGGGGGCAGCGGCTCCTACAATGAGCAGTTCTTC. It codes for CASSWGGSGSYNEQFF.

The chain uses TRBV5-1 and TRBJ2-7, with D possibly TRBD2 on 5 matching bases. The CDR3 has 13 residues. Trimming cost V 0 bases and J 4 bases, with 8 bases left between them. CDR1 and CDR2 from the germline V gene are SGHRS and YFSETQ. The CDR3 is CASSLESGYEQYF. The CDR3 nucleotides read TGCGCCAGCAGCTTGGAGTCGGGATACGAGCAGTACTTC.